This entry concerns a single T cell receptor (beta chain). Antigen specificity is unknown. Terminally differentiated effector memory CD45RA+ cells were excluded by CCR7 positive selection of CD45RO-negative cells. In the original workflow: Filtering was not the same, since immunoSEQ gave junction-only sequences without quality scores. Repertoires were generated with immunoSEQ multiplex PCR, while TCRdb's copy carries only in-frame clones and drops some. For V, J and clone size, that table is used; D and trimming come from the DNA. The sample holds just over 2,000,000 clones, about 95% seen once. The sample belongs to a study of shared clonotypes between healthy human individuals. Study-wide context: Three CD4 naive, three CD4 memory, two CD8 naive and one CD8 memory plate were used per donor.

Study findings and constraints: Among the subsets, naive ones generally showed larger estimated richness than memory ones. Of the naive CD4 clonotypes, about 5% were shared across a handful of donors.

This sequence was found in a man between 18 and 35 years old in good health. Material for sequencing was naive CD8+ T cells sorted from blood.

Here the CDR3 reads CASSLGNSGKNIQYF. CDR3 DNA: TGCGCCAGCAGCCTGGGGAACAGTGGAAAAAACATTCAGTACTTC. This chain connects TRBV5-1 to TRBJ2-4, with D unresolved. With 4 bases removed from V and 4 bases from J, the gap between germline ends came to 15 bases. Per germline, CDR1 SGHRS and CDR2 YFSETQ. CDR3 length equals 15 residues. Full variable domain (rest looked up from reference TRBV5-1 and TRBJ2-4): KAGVTQTPRYLIKTRGQQVTLSCSPISGHRSVSWYQQTPGQGLQFLFEYFSETQRNKGNFPGRFSGRQFSNSRSEMNVSTLELGDSALYLCASSLGNSGKNIQYFGAGTRLSVL.